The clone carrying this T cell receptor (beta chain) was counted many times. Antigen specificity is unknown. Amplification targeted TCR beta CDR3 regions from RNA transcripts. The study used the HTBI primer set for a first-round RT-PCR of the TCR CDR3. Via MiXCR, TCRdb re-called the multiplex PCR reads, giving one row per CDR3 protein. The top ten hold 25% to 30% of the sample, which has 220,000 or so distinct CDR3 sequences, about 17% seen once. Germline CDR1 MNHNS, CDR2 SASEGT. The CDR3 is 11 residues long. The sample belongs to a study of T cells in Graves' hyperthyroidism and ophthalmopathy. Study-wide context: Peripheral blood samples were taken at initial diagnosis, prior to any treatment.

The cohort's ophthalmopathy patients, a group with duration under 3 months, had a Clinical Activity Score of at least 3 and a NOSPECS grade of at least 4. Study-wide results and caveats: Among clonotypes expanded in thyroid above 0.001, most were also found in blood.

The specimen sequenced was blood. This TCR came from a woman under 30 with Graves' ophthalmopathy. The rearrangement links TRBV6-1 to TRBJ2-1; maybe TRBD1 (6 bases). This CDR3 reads CTTQGYDEQFF. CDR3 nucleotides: TGTACAACGCAGGGGTACGATGAGCAGTTCTTC.